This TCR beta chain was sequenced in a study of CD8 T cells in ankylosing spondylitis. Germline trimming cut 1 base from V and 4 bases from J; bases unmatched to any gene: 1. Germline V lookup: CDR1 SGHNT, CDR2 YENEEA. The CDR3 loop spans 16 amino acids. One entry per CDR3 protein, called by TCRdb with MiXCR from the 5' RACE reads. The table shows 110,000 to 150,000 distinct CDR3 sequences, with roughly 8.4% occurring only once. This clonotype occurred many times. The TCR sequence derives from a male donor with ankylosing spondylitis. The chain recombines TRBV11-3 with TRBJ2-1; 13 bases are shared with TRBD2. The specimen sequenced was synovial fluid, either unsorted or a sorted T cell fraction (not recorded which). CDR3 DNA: TGTGCCAGCAGCTTAGGACTAGCGGGGGGTTACAATGAGCAGTTCTTC. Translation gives CASSLGLAGGYNEQFF. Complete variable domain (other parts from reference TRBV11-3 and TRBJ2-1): EAGVVQSPRYKIIEKKQPVAFWCNPISGHNTLYWYLQNLGQGPELLIRYENEEAVDDSQLPKDRFSAERLKGVDSTLKIQPAELGDSAVYLCASSLGLAGGYNEQFFGPGTRLTVL.